These 19 T cell receptor beta chains were all obtained from the same sample, sequenced in a study of shared clonotypes between healthy human individuals. The repertoire was sequenced with immunoSEQ multiplex PCR; TCRdb's copy has only in-frame clones and lacks some. Of 2.3 million or so clones listed, 90% to 95% are singletons. Sequencing was performed on naive CD4+ T cells from PBMCs. Indicated subset: CD45RA+ positively selected. The origin of the receptors is a man between 18 and 29 years old in good health. Some clones in this sample may be carry-over from other donors' samples.

This sequence joins TRBV28 and TRBJ2-5; D is unclear. Trimming pared 1 base from V and 1 base from J, leaving 7 bases between. The CDR3 is 14 residues long. The germline V gene has CDR1 MDHEN and CDR2 SYDVKM. The CDR3 DNA reads TGTGCCAGCAGTTTATCCTCGGCCCAAGAGACCCAGTACTTC. This codes for CASSLSSAQETQYF.

The chain is built from TRBV2 and TRBJ2-1; D possibly corresponds to TRBD2 (6 bases). V lost 8 bases and J 0 bases, leaving 8 bases between the germline ends. CDR1 SNHLY and CDR2 FYNNEI come from the germline V gene. The CDR3 loop spans 13 amino acids. As DNA, the CDR3 is TGTGCCAGCGGGGGGAGCTCCTACAATGAGCAGTTCTTC. Translated: CASGGSSYNEQFF. Full variable domain (remainder filled in from reference TRBV2 and TRBJ2-1): EPEVTQTPSHQVTQMGQEVILRCVPISNHLYFYWYRQILGQKVEFLVSFYNNEISEKSEIFDDQFSVERPDGSNFTLKIRSTKLEDSAMYFCASGGSSYNEQFFGPGTRLTVL.

The chain employs TRBV7-9 and TRBJ2-1; the D gene is possibly TRBD1 (6 bases). The CDR3 sequence is 16 residues long. V was shortened by 6 bases and J by 0 bases, with 15 bases between the two germline ends. CDR1 and CDR2 from the germline V gene are SEHNR and FQNEAQ (reference sequence). CDR3 loop: CASSSQGVSSYNEQFF. In DNA form, the CDR3 reads TGTGCCAGCAGTTCACAGGGAGTAAGCTCCTACAATGAGCAGTTCTTC.

This rearrangement joins TRBV9 to TRBJ2-3, with 11 bases aligning to TRBD2. The CDR3 extends over 15 amino acids. Germline loops: CDR1 SGDLS, CDR2 YYNGEE. J was trimmed by 5 bases and V by 3 bases; bases with no gene match: 5. CDR3 sequence (DNA): TGTGCCAGCAGCGCTACTAGCGGGGGCCAAGATACGCAGTATTTT. This encodes CASSATSGGQDTQYF.

The V and J genes are TRBV5-1 and TRBJ2-1; 10 nucleotides match TRBD1. The CDR3 has 13 residues. J gave up 8 bases and V 5 bases, and 4 bases lay outside the gene matches. The germline V gene has CDR1 SGHRS and CDR2 YFSETQ. The CDR3 sequence is CASRVGQGYEQFF. The CDR3 DNA sequence: TGCGCCAGCAGGGTGGGACAGGGGTATGAGCAGTTCTTC. The entire variable domain, with the rest obtained from reference TRBV5-1 and TRBJ2-1, is as follows: KAGVTQTPRYLIKTRGQQVTLSCSPISGHRSVSWYQQTPGQGLQFLFEYFSETQRNKGNFPGRFSGRQFSNSRSEMNVSTLELGDSALYLCASRVGQGYEQFFGPGTRLTVL.

This sequence joins TRBV7-3 and TRBJ2-6; D remains ambiguous. Germline loops: CDR1 SGHTA, CDR2 FQGTGA. The length of the CDR3 is 15 residues. The V end was cut by 3 bases, the J end by 0 bases, with 6 bases between. The CDR3 loop is CASSFPLSGANVLTF. CDR3 coding DNA: TGTGCCAGCAGCTTCCCCCTCTCTGGGGCCAACGTCCTGACTTTC.

The rearrangement uses TRBV27 and TRBJ2-3, with 10 bases fitting TRBD2. CDR1 is MNHEY, CDR2 SMNVEV, per germline (reference sequence). Unmatched junction bases numbered 10, after V lost 3 bases and J lost 1 base. There are 18 residues in the CDR3. The chain's CDR3 is CASSFSSHGLAGTDTQYF. CDR3 sequence (DNA): TGTGCCAGCAGTTTTTCCTCCCACGGACTAGCGGGCACAGATACGCAGTATTTT.

Remarks on this clone: The identical CDR3 is also encoded by other nucleotide sequences in the sample. The genes are TRBV19 and TRBJ2-2; 7 nucleotides agree with TRBD1. The CDR3 has 15 residues. CDR1 and CDR2 from the germline V gene are LNHDA and SQIVND (reference sequence). Trimming cost V 5 bases and J 1 base; bases outside gene matches: 4. The DNA of the CDR3 is TGTGCCAGTAGTTTCCGGACAGGGAACACCGGGGAGCTGTTTTTT. Translated: CASSFRTGNTGELFF.

Here the CDR3 reads CASSQESGHPAYGYTF. CDR3 in DNA: TGTGCCAGCAGCCAAGAGTCGGGACACCCGGCCTATGGCTACACCTTC. This chain joins TRBV4-2 and TRBJ1-2; possible D gene TRBD1, 6 bases. Germline lookup yields CDR1 LGHNA and CDR2 YNFKEQ. The CDR3 sequence is 16 residues long. The germline V and J ends were trimmed by 0 bases and 4 bases, with 15 bases remaining between them.

The rearrangement links TRBV6-4 to TRBJ2-1, with 9 bases lining up with TRBD2. Looked up from germline, CDR1 is MRHNA and CDR2 is SNTAGT. CDR3 length: 12 residues. The V gene end was trimmed by 6 bases and the J gene end by 10 bases; junction bases not matched to a gene: 4. CDR3 loop: CASRGLAGEQFF. The CDR3 bases are TGTGCCAGCAGGGGACTAGCAGGGGAGCAGTTCTTC.

The gene calls are TRBV9 and TRBJ1-1; D uncertain. V gave up 6 bases and J gave up 3 bases, with 12 bases separating them. The CDR3 runs 13 residues. Germline assignment: CDR1 SGDLS and CDR2 YYNGEE. The CDR3 reads CASTGIYDTEAFF. CDR3 DNA sequence: TGTGCCAGCACCGGTATCTACGACACTGAAGCTTTCTTT.

The V gene is TRBV19, the J gene TRBJ2-1, with 10 positions matching TRBD1. The CDR3 runs 16 residues. Per the germline V gene, CDR1 is LNHDA and CDR2 is SQIVND (reference sequence). The J segment lost 9 bases and the V segment lost 7 bases, leaving 15 bases of the junction unmatched. The CDR3 nucleotides read TGTGCCAGTACCGTGAGGGACAGGGGCTACCCGGGTGAGCAGTTCTTC. Amino acid sequence: CASTVRDRGYPGEQFF.

J is TRBJ2-7 and V is TRBV7-8, with unresolved D. The CDR3 length is 14 residues. V lost 2 bases to trimming and J lost 0 bases, with 8 bases between them. The germline gives CDR1 SGHVS, CDR2 FQNEAQ. The CDR3 DNA reads TGTGCCAGCAGCTTATTTCGAAGCTCCTACGAGCAGTACTTC. Its protein is CASSLFRSSYEQYF.

The V call is TRBV6-5, the J call TRBJ2-1, with D perhaps TRBD2 (6 bases). V shed 2 bases and J shed 5 bases, with 13 bases lying between them. From germline, CDR1 is MNHEY and CDR2 SVGAGI. The CDR3 sequence is 15 residues long. CDR3 sequence reads: CASSYRGLTDNEQFF. CDR3 sequence (DNA): TGTGCCAGCAGTTACCGGGGACTTACTGACAATGAGCAGTTCTTC.

The chain recombines TRBV2 with TRBJ2-2; 8 nucleotides align to TRBD1. Trimming cost V 5 bases and J 0 bases; bases outside gene matches: 2. Germline assignment: CDR1 SNHLY and CDR2 FYNNEI. This CDR3 is built from 15 residues. The CDR3 sequence is CASSQTGANTGELFF. DNA of the CDR3: TGTGCCAGCAGTCAGACAGGGGCGAACACCGGGGAGCTGTTTTTT. Based on the CDR3 plus reference TRBV2 and TRBJ2-2, the full variable domain is EPEVTQTPSHQVTQMGQEVILRCVPISNHLYFYWYRQILGQKVEFLVSFYNNEISEKSEIFDDQFSVERPDGSNFTLKIRSTKLEDSAMYFCASSQTGANTGELFFGEGSRLTVL.

This chain connects TRBV19 to TRBJ1-2, with unresolved D. Germline CDR1 and CDR2: LNHDA and SQIVND (reference sequence). V lost 2 bases and J 2 bases, leaving 18 bases between the germline ends. The CDR3 totals 17 residues. CDR3 sequence reads: CASSIYSGVPQNYGYTF. In DNA, the CDR3 is TGTGCCAGTAGTATATATTCCGGAGTCCCTCAAAACTATGGCTACACCTTC.

Regarding this clone: The same CDR3 also results from other DNA sequences found in this sample. The chain is built from TRBV5-1 and TRBJ2-7; TRBD2 is a possible D gene (5 bases). V lost 0 bases and J 0 bases, leaving 10 bases between the germline ends. The CDR3 has 15 residues. From germline, CDR1 is SGHRS and CDR2 YFSETQ. CDR3 amino acids: CASSLGPGSSYEQYF. CDR3 sequence (DNA): TGCGCCAGCAGCTTGGGGCCGGGGAGCTCCTACGAGCAGTACTTC.

This chain links TRBV2 with TRBJ2-2; D is unclear. The V end lost 4 bases, the J end lost 4 bases, and 7 bases lay between the germline ends. Germline V gives CDR1 SNHLY, CDR2 FYNNEI. This CDR3 is built from 13 residues. CDR3 in amino acids: CASSAIPTGELFF. The CDR3 nucleotides read TGTGCCAGCAGTGCTATACCCACCGGGGAGCTGTTTTTT.

This clone was picked up one time. The J gene is TRBJ2-7, the V gene TRBV5-1; D is unresolved. CDR3 length equals 14 residues. V shed 8 bases and J shed 0 bases, with 15 bases lying between them. Germline V CDR1 and CDR2: SGHRS, YFSETQ. The CDR3 region is CASSVTPSSYEQYF. CDR3 sequence (DNA): TGCGCCAGTTCCGTGACACCTAGCTCCTACGAGCAGTACTTC.